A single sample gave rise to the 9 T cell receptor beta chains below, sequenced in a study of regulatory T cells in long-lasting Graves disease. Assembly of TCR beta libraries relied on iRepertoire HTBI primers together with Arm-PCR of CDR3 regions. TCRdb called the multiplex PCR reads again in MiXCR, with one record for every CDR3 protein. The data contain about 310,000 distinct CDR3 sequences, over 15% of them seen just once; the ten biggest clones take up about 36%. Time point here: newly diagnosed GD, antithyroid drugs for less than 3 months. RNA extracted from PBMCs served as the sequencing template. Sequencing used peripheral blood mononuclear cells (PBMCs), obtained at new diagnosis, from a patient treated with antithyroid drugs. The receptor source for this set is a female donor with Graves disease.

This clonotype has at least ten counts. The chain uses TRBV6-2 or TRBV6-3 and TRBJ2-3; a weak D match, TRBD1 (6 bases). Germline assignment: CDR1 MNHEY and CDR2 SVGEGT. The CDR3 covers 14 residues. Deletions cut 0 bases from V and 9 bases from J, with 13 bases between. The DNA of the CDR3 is TGTGCCAGCAGTTACTCGAGTGAAGGGGGAACGCAGTATTTT. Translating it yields CASSYSSEGGTQYF.

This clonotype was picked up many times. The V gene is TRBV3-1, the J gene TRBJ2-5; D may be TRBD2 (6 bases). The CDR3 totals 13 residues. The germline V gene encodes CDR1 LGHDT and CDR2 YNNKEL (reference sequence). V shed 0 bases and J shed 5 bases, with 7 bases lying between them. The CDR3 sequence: CASSQEAGETQYF. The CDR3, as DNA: TGTGCCAGCAGCCAAGAGGCGGGGGAGACCCAGTACTTC.

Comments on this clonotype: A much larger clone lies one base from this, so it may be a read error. CDR3 sequence (DNA): TGTGCCTGGAGCCTGGGGCGGATCGACACTGAAGCTTTCTTT. Amino acids: CAWSLGRIDTEAFF. This chain joins TRBV30 and TRBJ1-1, with a tentative D call TRBD1 (5 bases). V was cut by 3 bases and J by 3 bases, with 14 bases left in between. CDR3 size: 14 residues. Germline CDR1 is GTSNPN and CDR2 is SVGIG (reference sequence).

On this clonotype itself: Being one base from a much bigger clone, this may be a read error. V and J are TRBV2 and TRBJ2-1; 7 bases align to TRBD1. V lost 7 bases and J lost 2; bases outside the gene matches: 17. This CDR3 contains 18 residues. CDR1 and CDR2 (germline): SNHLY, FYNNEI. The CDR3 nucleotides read TGTGCCAGCAACTTAGCCAACAGGGGTCCCTCCACCTACAATGAGCAGTTCTTC. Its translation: CASNLANRGPSTYNEQFF.

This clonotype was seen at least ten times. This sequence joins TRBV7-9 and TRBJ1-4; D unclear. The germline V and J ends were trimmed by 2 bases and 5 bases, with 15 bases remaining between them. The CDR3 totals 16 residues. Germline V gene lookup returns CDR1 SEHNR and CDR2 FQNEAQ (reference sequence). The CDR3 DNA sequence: TGTGCCAGCAGCTTAAGTTCGGTGTTAGAAAATGAAAAACTGTTTTTT. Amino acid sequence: CASSLSSVLENEKLFF.

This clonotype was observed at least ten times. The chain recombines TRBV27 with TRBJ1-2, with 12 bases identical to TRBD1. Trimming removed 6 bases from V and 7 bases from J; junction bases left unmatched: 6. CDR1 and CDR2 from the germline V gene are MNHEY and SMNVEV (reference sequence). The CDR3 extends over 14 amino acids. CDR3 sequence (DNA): TGTGCCAGCAGGCCGGGACAGGGGGCTTTTGGCTACACCTTC. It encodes CASRPGQGAFGYTF.

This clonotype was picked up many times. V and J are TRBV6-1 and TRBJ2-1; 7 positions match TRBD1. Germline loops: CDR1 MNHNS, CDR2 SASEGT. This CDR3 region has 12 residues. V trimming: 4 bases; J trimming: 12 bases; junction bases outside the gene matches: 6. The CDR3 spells CASSGGTDLQFF. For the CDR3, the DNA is TGTGCCAGCAGTGGGGGGACAGACCTGCAGTTCTTC.

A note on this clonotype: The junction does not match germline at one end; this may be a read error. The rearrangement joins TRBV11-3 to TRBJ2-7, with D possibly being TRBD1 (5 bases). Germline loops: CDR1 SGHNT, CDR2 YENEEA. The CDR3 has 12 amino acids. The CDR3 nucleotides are TGTGCCAGCAGCTTAGATCGTTCCTTGACAGACTTC. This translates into CASSLDRSLTDF.

The CDR3 loop is CASSIKGRGRITGANVLTF. DNA of the CDR3: TGTGCCAGTAGTATAAAGGGCAGGGGGCGTATCACTGGGGCCAACGTCCTGACTTTC. The chain links TRBV19 to TRBJ2-6, with TRBD1 matching over 8 bases. Germline CDR1 LNHDA, CDR2 SQIVND (reference sequence). The V gene end was trimmed by 2 bases and the J gene end by 2 bases; junction bases not matched to a gene: 11. The CDR3 has 19 residues.